One and the same sample provided the 2 T cell receptor beta chains below, sequenced in a study of control samples from healthy donors and cancer patients. Only in-frame clones appear in the TCRdb table, and some are missing; sequencing was by immunoSEQ multiplex PCR. This sample has roughly 80,000 clones; approximately 90% occur once, and the top ten carry under 7.5%. What was sequenced was blood. These receptors were taken from a woman aged 45-65 years in good health.

The gene calls are TRBV27 and TRBJ1-6, with D perhaps matching TRBD1 (5 bases). The V end lost 6 bases, the J end lost 11 bases, and 17 bases lay between the germline ends. CDR1 is MNHEY and CDR2 is SMNVEV in the germline V gene (reference sequence). The CDR3 has 14 residues. The DNA of the CDR3 is TGTGCCAGCAGGTTCGGGACGGGTGATGCACCCCTCCACTTT. Encoded protein: CASRFGTGDAPLHF.

In its sample, this clone was seen once. This chain joins TRBV19 and TRBJ2-3, with 9 bases identical to TRBD2. In germline, CDR1 is LNHDA, CDR2 SQIVND (reference sequence). Trimming cost V 4 bases and J 0 bases; bases outside gene matches: 11. This CDR3 region has 18 residues. The CDR3, as DNA: TGTGCCAGTAGTACGGGACTAGCAGTTACCTCTAGCACAGATACGCAGTATTTT. As protein: CASSTGLAVTSSTDTQYF.